The T cell receptor (beta chain) under discussion was sequenced for a study of blood T cell repertoires in COVID-19. Germline loops: CDR1 SGHAT, CDR2 FQNNGV. The V gene lost 1 base and the J gene lost 1 base, with 7 bases spanning the gap. The CDR3 length is 14 residues. The method was immunoSEQ multiplex PCR; TCRdb's version includes in-frame clones alone and lacks a portion of them. The sample lists around 430,000 clones; approximately 87% were seen once. This TCR came from a woman between 50 and 59 years old who had recovered from COVID-19. V usage is TRBV11-2 and J usage is TRBJ1-2; maybe TRBD1 (6 bases). Sequenced material: PBMCs or T cells enriched from blood (not recorded which). The CDR3 DNA follows: TGTGCCAGCAGCTTAGCAGGGGATAACTATGGCTACACCTTC. It specifies CASSLAGDNYGYTF.